The 18 T cell receptor beta chains listed next were all sequenced from one sample in a study of Ad26.COV2.S vaccination and SARS-CoV-2 variants (dated by TCRdb to the early 2020s). Library preparation used the immunoSEQ multiplex PCR assay. Sourced from immuneACCESS, this table was stored by TCRdb with only in-frame sequences that have V and J called. A share of the clones is absent; for the studies checked, an unresolved V gene accounts for under half, and the remainder has no known explanation. The sample data list approximately 300,000 clones, and about 82% of these were observed just once. The top ten hold 1.9% of the sample. Per the publication, the treatment or condition label means: some 20 received Ad26.COV2.S at low or high dose, single or two shots; roughly 5 received placebo; per-sample allocation not given. Repertoires of vaccine and placebo recipients were sequenced from samples collected on day 63 after the first injection.

Material: peripheral blood, obtained in a trial of Ad26.COV2.S vaccine versus placebo. These TCRs come from a person between 18 and 59 years old who received the Ad26.COV2.S COVID-19 vaccine or a placebo.

This rearrangement joins TRBV11-2 to TRBJ2-5, with TRBD1 identical over 7 bases. The CDR3 consists of 15 residues. Trimming took 1 base from V and 5 from J; bases not matched to a gene: 7. Per the germline V gene, CDR1 is SGHAT and CDR2 is FQNNGV. The CDR3 reads CASSLGTGPAETQYF. CDR3 nucleotides: TGTGCCAGCAGCTTAGGGACAGGCCCTGCGGAGACCCAGTACTTC. Full variable domain (missing parts from reference TRBV11-2 and TRBJ2-5): EAGVAQSPRYKIIEKRQSVAFWCNPISGHATLYWYQQILGQGPKLLIQFQNNGVVDDSQLPKDRFSAERLKGVDSTLKIQPAKLEDSAVYLCASSLGTGPAETQYFGPGTRLLVL.

This CDR3 reads CASSQVGRSGNYGYTF. CDR3 bases: TGCGCCAGCAGCCAAGTAGGTCGGTCCGGGAACTATGGCTACACCTTC. The gene calls are TRBV4-3 and TRBJ1-2; D gene uncertain. CDR3 length: 16 amino acids. Germline CDR1 reads LGHNA; CDR2 reads YSLEER. V gave up 1 base and J gave up 2 bases, with 14 bases separating them.

The rearrangement uses TRBV7-8 and TRBJ1-1, with TRBD1 matching over 7 bases. The CDR3 has 14 amino acids. Germline CDR1 reads SGHVS; CDR2 reads FQNEAQ. V dropped 7 bases and J dropped 5; count of bases not matched to a gene: 10. CDR3 DNA sequence: TGTGCCAGCATAGAGGGGGCGCTATGGACTGAAGCTTTCTTT. Protein: CASIEGALWTEAFF.

The V and J genes are TRBV7-9 and TRBJ1-2; TRBD1 agrees at 8 bases. Trimming cost V 1 base and J 7 bases; bases outside gene matches: 5. CDR1 SEHNR and CDR2 FQNEAQ come from the germline V gene (reference sequence). The CDR3 covers 14 residues. As DNA, the CDR3 is TGTGCCAGCAGCTTAGGCAGGGGGCAAAGTGGCTACACCTTC. This translates into CASSLGRGQSGYTF. The entire variable domain, with the rest obtained from reference TRBV7-9 and TRBJ1-2, is as follows: DTGVSQNPRHKITKRGQNVTFRCDPISEHNRLYWYRQTLGQGPEFLTYFQNEAQLEKSRLLSDRFSAERPKGSFSTLEIQRTEQGDSAMYLCASSLGRGQSGYTFGSGTRLTVV.

The gene calls are TRBV6-5 and TRBJ2-7, with D perhaps matching TRBD1 or TRBD2 (5 bases each). V lost 4 bases and J 3 bases, leaving 10 bases between the germline ends. From germline, CDR1 is MNHEY and CDR2 SVGAGI. The CDR3 extends over 13 amino acids. This CDR3 is CASSLGPNYEQYF. The DNA for the CDR3 is TGTGCCAGCAGTTTGGGACCGAACTACGAGCAGTACTTC.

This chain connects TRBV30 to TRBJ2-1; 9 bases agree with TRBD2. Looked up from germline, CDR1 is GTSNPN and CDR2 is SVGIG (reference sequence). The CDR3 runs to 11 residues. The V segment lost 5 bases and the J segment 13 bases; nucleotides outside the gene matches: 6. The DNA of the CDR3 is TGTGCCTGGGGTAGCGGGGGAGTTCAGTTCTTC. Its translation: CAWGSGGVQFF.

This chain joins TRBV5-1 and TRBJ2-2; perhaps D is TRBD1 or TRBD2 (5 bases each). Germline values: CDR1 SGHRS, CDR2 YFSETQ. The length of the CDR3 is 15 residues. Trimming shortened V by 4 bases and J by 1 base, and 11 bases separated the two germline ends. CDR3 in amino acids: CASSRGTENTGELFF. The CDR3 DNA reads as TGCGCCAGCAGCCGAGGGACGGAGAACACCGGGGAGCTGTTTTTT.

The rearrangement uses TRBV18 and TRBJ1-4; perhaps TRBD1 as D (6 bases). Trimming took off 4 bases at V and 4 bases at J, with 13 bases between the two ends. The CDR3 consists of 15 residues. Per germline, CDR1 KGHSH and CDR2 LQKENI. CDR3 bases: TGTGCCAGCTCACGAGAAGACAGGTTTAATGAAAAACTGTTTTTT. Protein: CASSREDRFNEKLFF.

V usage is TRBV4-3 and J usage is TRBJ1-2; a weak D match, TRBD1 (5 bases). V was shortened by 3 bases and J by 2 bases, with 16 bases between the two germline ends. The CDR3 is 16 amino acids. CDR1 and CDR2 from the germline V gene are LGHNA and YSLEER. The CDR3 DNA reads as TGCGCCAGCAGCCACCTATCCGGGACGGTAAACTATGGCTACACCTTC. Its protein product is CASSHLSGTVNYGYTF.

The V call is TRBV19, the J call TRBJ1-5; 8 bases align to TRBD1. Germline loops: CDR1 LNHDA, CDR2 SQIVND (reference sequence). This CDR3 comprises 15 residues. V shed 5 bases and J 5 bases; nucleotides not matched to a gene: 8. CDR3 nucleotides: TGTGCCAGTAGTTTGGGACAGGCCGGAGATCAGCCCCAGCATTTT. It is translated as CASSLGQAGDQPQHF.

This clone has just a few counts. The rearrangement joins TRBV25-1 to TRBJ1-6; TRBD1 might be the D (5 bases). The V gene's germline CDR1 is MGHDK and CDR2 SYGVNS. V was cut by 2 bases and J by 10 bases, with 12 bases left in between. This CDR3 contains 14 residues. In DNA, the CDR3 is TGTGCCAGCAGTGAACGGGGGGGGTGGTCACCCCTCCACTTT. Translated: CASSERGGWSPLHF.

The chain couples TRBV5-1 to TRBJ1-1; possible D gene TRBD1, 6 bases. Germline V CDR1 and CDR2: SGHRS, YFSETQ. There are 14 residues in the CDR3. V lost 0 bases, J lost 7 bases, and 13 bases lay in between. CDR3 coding DNA: TGCGCCAGCAGCTTGGACGGCGGGGGGCGTGAAGCTTTCTTT. Translating it yields CASSLDGGGREAFF.

The chain employs TRBV2 and TRBJ2-3; 7 nucleotides match TRBD1. V lost 6 bases and J lost 7; bases outside the gene matches: 4. Germline loops: CDR1 SNHLY, CDR2 FYNNEI. The CDR3 has 12 amino acids. The CDR3 here is CASSLDRNTQYF. The CDR3 bases are TGTGCCAGCAGCCTGGACAGGAATACGCAGTATTTT. Drawing the rest from reference TRBV2 and TRBJ2-3, the complete variable domain is EPEVTQTPSHQVTQMGQEVILRCVPISNHLYFYWYRQILGQKVEFLVSFYNNEISEKSEIFDDQFSVERPDGSNFTLKIRSTKLEDSAMYFCASSLDRNTQYFGPGTRLTVL.

The rearrangement joins TRBV2 to TRBJ1-2; the D is unclear. Per germline, CDR1 SNHLY and CDR2 FYNNEI. The V gene lost 3 bases and the J gene lost 2 bases, with 7 bases spanning the gap. The CDR3 has 13 amino acids. The DNA of the CDR3 is TGTGCCAGCAGTGACTGGCAGAACTATGGCTACACCTTC. Translation gives CASSDWQNYGYTF.

This chain links TRBV7-9 with TRBJ2-7, with 9 bases fitting TRBD1. Trimming removed 9 bases from V and 9 bases from J; junction bases left unmatched: 12. The germline V gene encodes CDR1 SEHNR and CDR2 FQNEAQ (reference sequence). This CDR3 contains 13 residues. CDR3 coding DNA: TGTGCCAGTCGGGACAGGGACTCTTATGGGCAGTACTTC. It translates to CASRDRDSYGQYF.

The chain links TRBV5-1 to TRBJ2-5, with 11 bases matching TRBD1. J lost 4 bases, V lost 1 base, and 6 bases had no gene match. The CDR3 is made up of 16 amino acids. Per germline, CDR1 SGHRS and CDR2 YFSETQ. DNA for the CDR3: TGCGCCAGCAGCTTGCAAGGGACAGGGGGTGTAGAGACCCAGTACTTC. This gives the protein CASSLQGTGGVETQYF.

The table lists this clone with a count of one. The rearrangement uses TRBV27 and TRBJ2-1; D is possibly TRBD1 (5 bases). Trimming took 3 bases from V and 7 from J, leaving 7 bases between them. The CDR3 has 12 amino acids. Germline CDR1 reads MNHEY; CDR2 reads SMNVEV (reference sequence). For the CDR3, the DNA is TGTGCCAGCAGTTTTAAGGGGAATGAGCAGTTCTTC. Its translation: CASSFKGNEQFF.

The chain combines TRBV4-2 with TRBJ2-3, with unresolved D. The CDR3 consists of 14 residues. Germline CDR1 reads LGHNA; CDR2 reads YNFKEQ. The ends were cut back, 0 bases at V and 3 bases at J, with 7 bases in the middle. The CDR3, as DNA: TGTGCCAGCAGCCAAGATACCAAAACAGATACGCAGTATTTT. Protein sequence: CASSQDTKTDTQYF.